The sequence of this TCR beta chain was determined in a study of blood T cells in healthy people across ages. A second PCR of about 7 to 12 cycles used a sample-barcoded 5' primer and a J-beta primer mix. TCRdb re-called the 5' RACE reads with MiXCR, one entry per CDR3 protein. The sample consists of some 700,000 distinct CDR3 sequences, approximately 43% of them appearing once. Germline loops: CDR1 SNHLY, CDR2 FYNNEI. Trimming shortened V by 6 bases and J by 8 bases, and 7 bases separated the two germline ends. The CDR3 is 10 residues long. Total RNA, at least 6 micrograms per sample, came from PBMCs. This clonotype was observed a few times.

The origin of this receptor is a woman aged 55-69 years in good health. This chain joins TRBV2 and TRBJ2-5; D is undetermined. The specimen sequenced was blood. The CDR3 nucleotides are TGTGCCAGCAGGACGGAAACCCAGTACTTC. Translated, it gives CASRTETQYF.